Shown below are 32 T cell receptor beta chains from a single sample sequenced in a study of glioma-infiltrating T cells after dendritic cell vaccination. This table comes from immunoSEQ multiplex PCR, and its TCRdb copy is limited to in-frame clones, with some not included. The table lists 55,000 to 75,000 clones, about 80% of them singletons. As for time point: after dendritic cell vaccination, including at tumor progression/relapse. This specimen was blood, taken after dendritic cell vaccination. The receptors here all came from a human donor with glioblastoma.

In DNA, the CDR3 is TGTGCCAGCAGTGCCGGTACTCCCTCGGTGTATGGCTACACCTTC. Protein sequence: CASSAGTPSVYGYTF. This chain connects TRBV6-1 to TRBJ1-2, with D uncertain. Germline V CDR1 and CDR2: MNHNS, SASEGT. The CDR3 runs 15 residues. V lost 4 bases and J lost 5, with 17 bases in between.

This chain connects TRBV30 to TRBJ2-7; TRBD1 matches at 8 bases. J was trimmed by 5 bases and V by 0 bases; bases with no gene match: 6. Germline lookup yields CDR1 GTSNPN and CDR2 SVGIG (reference sequence). CDR3 size: 14 residues. As DNA, the CDR3 is TGTGCCTGGAGTGTGGACAGGGAAGGAGACGAGCAGTACTTC. It translates to CAWSVDREGDEQYF. The full variable domain, completed using reference TRBV30 and TRBJ2-7, is SQTIHQWPATLVQPVGSPLSLECTVEGTSNPNLYWYRQAAGRGLQLLFYSVGIGQISSEVPQNLSASRPQDRQFILSSKKLLLSDSGFYLCAWSVDREGDEQYFGPGTRLTVT.

V is TRBV11-2 and J is TRBJ1-6; D is unresolved. Trimming removed 1 base at V and 7 bases at J, with 8 bases between. Per the germline V gene, CDR1 is SGHAT and CDR2 is FQNNGV. The CDR3 consists of 14 residues. The CDR3 loop reads CASSLAQANSPLHF. The CDR3 DNA sequence: TGTGCCAGCAGCTTAGCCCAGGCCAATTCACCCCTCCACTTT.

With respect to this clone: Other DNA sequences in the same sample also yield this CDR3. V gene TRBV5-6 combines with J gene TRBJ1-5; D possibly corresponds to TRBD1 (5 bases). The CDR3 has 14 amino acids. V was cut by 0 bases and J by 6 bases, with 10 bases left in between. In germline, CDR1 is SGHDT, CDR2 YYEEEE. In nucleotides, the CDR3 is TGTGCCAGCAGCTTGGGCCAGGGTGGTCAGCCCCAGCATTTT. It specifies CASSLGQGGQPQHF.

The V gene is TRBV27, the J gene TRBJ2-1, with TRBD1 matching 7 bases. CDR3 length equals 20 residues. V lost 4 bases, J lost 0 bases, and 18 bases stayed unmatched. Germline values: CDR1 MNHEY, CDR2 SMNVEV (reference sequence). The CDR3 nucleotides read TGTGCCAGCAGTTCGACGAAGGGACAGCGAGTATTGAGCTCCTACAATGAGCAGTTCTTC. Amino acid sequence: CASSSTKGQRVLSSYNEQFF.

The chain uses TRBV7-8 and TRBJ2-7; 10 bases are shared with TRBD2. V dropped 5 bases and J dropped 2; count of bases not matched to a gene: 12. This CDR3 has 17 amino acids. Per germline, CDR1 SGHVS and CDR2 FQNEAQ. CDR3 DNA: TGTGCCAGCAGCGGACCGTTAGCGGGGGGTTCAACCTACGAGCAGTACTTC. The encoded protein is CASSGPLAGGSTYEQYF.

CDR3 residues: CASSRDSLSGNTIYF. The CDR3, as DNA: TGTGCCAGCAGTCGGGACAGCCTCTCTGGAAACACCATATATTTT. The rearrangement joins TRBV6-5 to TRBJ1-3, with 7 nucleotides matching TRBD1. The germline V gene has CDR1 MNHEY and CDR2 SVGAGI. This CDR3 has 15 amino acids. Trimming at V came to 5 bases and at J to 0 bases, leaving 4 bases not matched to a gene.

The table lists this clone with a few counts. The chain carries TRBV5-6 and TRBJ1-2, with 7 bases aligning to TRBD1. V was clipped by 1 base and J by 4 bases; unmatched bases: 4. The germline CDR1 and CDR2 sequences are SGHDT and YYEEEE. The CDR3 has 14 amino acids. CDR3 protein: CASSLLGTVYGYTF. In DNA, the CDR3 is TGTGCCAGCAGCTTGCTTGGGACAGTCTATGGCTACACCTTC. Full variable domain (rest looked up from reference TRBV5-6 and TRBJ1-2): DAGVTQSPTHLIKTRGQQVTLRCSPKSGHDTVSWYQQALGQGPQFIFQYYEEEERQRGNFPDRFSGHQFPNYSSELNVNALLLGDSALYLCASSLLGTVYGYTFGSGTRLTVV.

The J gene is TRBJ1-2, the V gene TRBV5-1; D not resolved. Germline assignment: CDR1 SGHRS and CDR2 YFSETQ. Between the trimmed V and J ends, which lost 0 bases and 4 bases, there was a span of 16 bases. The CDR3 loop spans 16 amino acids. The CDR3 loop reads CASSLVGEHSIYGYTF. CDR3 DNA: TGCGCCAGCAGCTTGGTGGGCGAACACTCGATCTATGGCTACACCTTC.

The chain recombines TRBV30 with TRBJ2-2; D gene uncertain. With 1 base removed from V and 7 bases from J, the gap between germline ends came to 13 bases. The CDR3 has 14 amino acids. Per germline, CDR1 GTSNPN and CDR2 SVGIG (reference sequence). CDR3 sequence: CAWSGALDVGELFF. CDR3 DNA sequence: TGTGCCTGGAGTGGGGCCCTCGATGTCGGGGAGCTGTTTTTT.

This clone was seen just once. This rearrangement joins TRBV4-1 to TRBJ1-4; the D is unclear. The length of the CDR3 is 14 residues. Trimming cost V 2 bases and J 7 bases, with 11 bases left between them. Germline CDR1 is MGHRA and CDR2 is YSYEKL. CDR3 in amino acids: CASSQSSPSEKLFF. The CDR3 coding sequence is TGCGCCAGCAGCCAAAGCTCCCCCTCTGAAAAACTGTTTTTT.

This chain links TRBV19 with TRBJ1-2, with 7 bases that match TRBD1. Looked up from germline, CDR1 is LNHDA and CDR2 is SQIVND (reference sequence). J gave up 4 bases and V 4 bases, and 9 bases lay outside the gene matches. The CDR3 extends over 15 amino acids. CDR3 sequence (DNA): TGTGCCAGTAGTAGTGGGACAGCGAGCGTCTATGGCTACACCTTC. Its translation is CASSSGTASVYGYTF. Full variable domain (rest looked up from reference TRBV19 and TRBJ1-2): DGGITQSPKYLFRKEGQNVTLSCEQNLNHDAMYWYRQDPGQGLRLIYYSQIVNDFQKGDIAEGYSVSREKKESFPLTVTSAQKNPTAFYLCASSSGTASVYGYTFGSGTRLTVV.

The chain uses TRBV2 and TRBJ2-7; TRBD1 is a possible D gene (6 bases). Between the trimmed V and J ends, which lost 0 bases and 2 bases, there was a span of 20 bases. Germline V gene sequence: CDR1 SNHLY, CDR2 FYNNEI. The CDR3 covers 18 residues. CDR3 loop: CASSEAYPRTDRAYEQYF. The CDR3 bases are TGTGCCAGCAGTGAAGCCTACCCCCGGACGGACAGAGCCTACGAGCAGTACTTC.

This clone was counted a few times. The chain is built from TRBV2 and TRBJ1-1; 9 bases fit TRBD1. After removal of 8 bases from V and 11 bases from J, the junction contained 6 bases not matched to a gene. The length of the CDR3 is 11 residues. Germline loops: CDR1 SNHLY, CDR2 FYNNEI. The CDR3 DNA is TGTGCCAGCCAAAGGGACAGGGAGGCTTTCTTT. Protein product: CASQRDREAFF.

This clone occurred many times. This chain connects TRBV19 to TRBJ2-1; 12 positions agree with TRBD2. Germline CDR1 and CDR2: LNHDA and SQIVND (reference sequence). The J segment lost 6 bases and the V segment lost 4 bases, leaving 4 bases of the junction unmatched. This CDR3 contains 15 residues. CDR3 sequence reads: CASSSTSGGSNEQFF. As DNA, the CDR3 is TGTGCCAGTAGTAGCACTAGCGGGGGGTCCAATGAGCAGTTCTTC.

The chain links TRBV11-3 to TRBJ2-7, with a possible D match to TRBD2 (6 bases). This CDR3 is 14 amino acids long. Germline CDR1 is SGHNT and CDR2 is YENEEA. The V gene lost 1 base and the J gene lost 5 bases, with 12 bases spanning the gap. The CDR3 protein is CASSLGGDFDEQYF. The CDR3 region has the DNA TGTGCCAGCAGCTTAGGGGGGGATTTCGACGAGCAGTACTTC.

The chain recombines TRBV18 with TRBJ1-2; D not certain. Germline assignment: CDR1 KGHSH and CDR2 LQKENI. This CDR3 has 13 residues. V gave up 4 bases and J gave up 4 bases, with 10 bases separating them. The DNA of the CDR3 is TGTGCCAGCTCACGGAAGAGAGGCTATGGCTACACCTTC. Protein product: CASSRKRGYGYTF.

The chain uses TRBV11-2 and TRBJ2-5; D may be TRBD1 (6 bases). CDR1 and CDR2 from the germline V gene are SGHAT and FQNNGV. Deletions cut 4 bases from V and 2 bases from J, with 8 bases between. The CDR3 is made up of 13 amino acids. The chain's CDR3 is CASSSGVQETQYF. DNA of the CDR3: TGTGCCAGCAGCTCAGGGGTGCAAGAGACCCAGTACTTC.

The V call is TRBV7-9, the J call TRBJ2-5; 8 positions match TRBD2. The CDR3 loop spans 16 amino acids. The V and J ends lost 5 bases and 4 bases, in that order; junction bases with no gene match: 12. Germline V gene sequence: CDR1 SEHNR, CDR2 FQNEAQ (reference sequence). The CDR3 DNA reads as TGTGCCAGCAGCCCAGGCGGTCGGGGGGGGCTAGAGACCCAGTACTTC. It translates to CASSPGGRGGLETQYF.

The chain joins TRBV27 to TRBJ2-7, with D possibly TRBD1 on 6 matching bases. The CDR3 is made up of 14 amino acids. V lost 4 bases and J lost 1, with 11 bases in between. In germline, CDR1 is MNHEY, CDR2 SMNVEV (reference sequence). The CDR3 loop reads CASSSVRGSYEQYF. CDR3 DNA: TGTGCCAGCAGTTCTGTCAGGGGTTCCTACGAGCAGTACTTC.

This clone was seen a few times. DNA for the CDR3: TGTGCCAGCTCACCACTCGATGGACAGGGTTCAACTAATGAAAAACTGTTTTTT. It yields the protein CASSPLDGQGSTNEKLFF. The chain links TRBV18 to TRBJ1-4; 8 bases agree with TRBD1. Germline CDR1 and CDR2: KGHSH and LQKENI. J lost 0 bases, V lost 1 base, and 7 bases had no gene match. The length of the CDR3 is 18 residues.

The chain combines TRBV5-4 with TRBJ2-7; a weak D match, TRBD2 (7 bases). V was trimmed by 4 bases and J by 6 bases, leaving 23 bases between them. Germline-derived CDR1 and CDR2 are SGHNT and YYREEE (reference sequence). CDR3 length: 16 residues. CDR3 coding DNA: TGTGCCAGCAGCCCCGGGGGGCGCGGGAAAGCTCTCGAGCAGTACTTC. It encodes CASSPGGRGKALEQYF.

This clone came up a few times. The chain uses TRBV11-2 and TRBJ1-1; maybe TRBD1 (5 bases). This CDR3 contains 18 residues. The germline V and J ends were trimmed by 1 base and 5 bases, with 23 bases remaining between them. Germline CDR1 reads SGHAT; CDR2 reads FQNNGV. DNA of the CDR3: TGTGCCAGCAGCTTAGTATTGGGCAGGGCCGTTTCAAGGACTGAAGCTTTCTTT. Translation: CASSLVLGRAVSRTEAFF.

This clone was picked up a small number of times. The genes are TRBV19 and TRBJ2-2; D is perhaps TRBD2 (6 bases). Trimming cost V 6 bases and J 0 bases, with 14 bases left between them. Looked up from germline, CDR1 is LNHDA and CDR2 is SQIVND (reference sequence). This CDR3 region has 16 residues. The CDR3 sequence: CASSARLVANTGELFF. The DNA of the CDR3 is TGTGCCAGTAGCGCCCGACTAGTTGCGAACACCGGGGAGCTGTTTTTT.

The genes are TRBV7-2 and TRBJ2-5; 9 nucleotides match TRBD2. Germline V gene sequence: CDR1 SGHTA, CDR2 FQGNSA. The CDR3 extends over 15 amino acids. V trimming: 3 bases; J trimming: 0 bases; junction bases outside the gene matches: 2. This CDR3 is CASSFQRGDQETQYF. The CDR3 region has the DNA TGTGCCAGCAGCTTCCAGCGGGGGGACCAAGAGACCCAGTACTTC. The full variable domain, in which reference TRBV7-2 and TRBJ2-5 provide the parts outside the CDR3, is GAGVSQSPSNKVTEKGKDVELRCDPISGHTALYWYRQSLGQGLEFLIYFQGNSAPDKSGLPSDRFSAERTGGSVSTLTIQRTQQEDSAVYLCASSFQRGDQETQYFGPGTRLLVL.

V and J are TRBV5-1 and TRBJ1-1; 9 nucleotides line up with TRBD1. The CDR3 covers 15 residues. CDR1 and CDR2 (germline): SGHRS, YFSETQ. Trimming at V came to 2 bases and at J to 4 bases, leaving 6 bases not matched to a gene. The DNA for the CDR3 is TGCGCCAGCAGCTTAAACAGGGGGCCGGGCACTGAAGCTTTCTTT. Translated: CASSLNRGPGTEAFF.

J is TRBJ2-5 and V is TRBV5-6; tentatively, D is TRBD1 (5 bases). From germline, CDR1 is SGHDT and CDR2 YYEEEE. The CDR3 contains 14 residues. Trimming shortened V by 4 bases and J by 5 bases, and 15 bases separated the two germline ends. CDR3 coding DNA: TGTGCCAGCAGCCCAGGGCGTCGAACGGAGACCCAGTACTTC. Encoded protein: CASSPGRRTETQYF.

The CDR3 is CASSLSWGQIYEQYF. The CDR3, as DNA: TGTGCCAGCAGCTTAAGCTGGGGGCAGATTTACGAGCAGTACTTC. The chain employs TRBV7-8 and TRBJ2-7, with D perhaps matching TRBD1 (6 bases). Trimming shortened V by 2 bases and J by 4 bases, and 15 bases separated the two germline ends. The CDR3 contains 15 residues. Germline V lookup: CDR1 SGHVS, CDR2 FQNEAQ.

The V call is TRBV29-1, the J call TRBJ2-7, with D uncertain. The germline gives CDR1 SQVTM, CDR2 ANQGSEA. The V end lost 0 bases, the J end lost 2 bases, and 5 bases lay between the germline ends. This CDR3 spans 12 amino acids. For the CDR3, the DNA is TGCAGCGTTGAAGACCACACCTACGAGCAGTACTTC. Its translation is CSVEDHTYEQYF.

This clone ranks as medium-sized (0.01 to 0.1%). The V and J genes are TRBV7-9 and TRBJ1-4; 8 nucleotides agree with TRBD1. The CDR3 is 14 residues long. Germline V gene sequence: CDR1 SEHNR, CDR2 FQNEAQ (reference sequence). V dropped 5 bases and J dropped 10; count of bases not matched to a gene: 9. CDR3 residues: CASSLQTGVGKLFF. The CDR3 coding sequence is TGTGCCAGCAGCCTACAGACAGGGGTGGGAAAACTGTTTTTT.

This clone came up a few times. The V and J genes are TRBV5-4 and TRBJ1-2; D uncertain. The germline gives CDR1 SGHNT, CDR2 YYREEE (reference sequence). CDR3 size: 13 residues. Trimming removed 8 bases from V and 4 bases from J, with 15 bases in between. The CDR3 reads CARRRGVTYGYTF. DNA of the CDR3: TGTGCCAGAAGGCGGGGTGTTACCTATGGCTACACCTTC.

The rearrangement uses TRBV11-1 and TRBJ2-1; a weak D match, TRBD2 (7 bases). The CDR3 runs 16 residues. Per the germline V gene, CDR1 is SGHAT and CDR2 is FQDESV (reference sequence). Trimming left V 2 bases short and J 5 bases short, with 16 bases between. The CDR3 sequence: CASSLYGRGLDNEQFF. The CDR3 region has the DNA TGTGCCAGCAGCTTATACGGGCGGGGGCTCGACAATGAGCAGTTCTTC.